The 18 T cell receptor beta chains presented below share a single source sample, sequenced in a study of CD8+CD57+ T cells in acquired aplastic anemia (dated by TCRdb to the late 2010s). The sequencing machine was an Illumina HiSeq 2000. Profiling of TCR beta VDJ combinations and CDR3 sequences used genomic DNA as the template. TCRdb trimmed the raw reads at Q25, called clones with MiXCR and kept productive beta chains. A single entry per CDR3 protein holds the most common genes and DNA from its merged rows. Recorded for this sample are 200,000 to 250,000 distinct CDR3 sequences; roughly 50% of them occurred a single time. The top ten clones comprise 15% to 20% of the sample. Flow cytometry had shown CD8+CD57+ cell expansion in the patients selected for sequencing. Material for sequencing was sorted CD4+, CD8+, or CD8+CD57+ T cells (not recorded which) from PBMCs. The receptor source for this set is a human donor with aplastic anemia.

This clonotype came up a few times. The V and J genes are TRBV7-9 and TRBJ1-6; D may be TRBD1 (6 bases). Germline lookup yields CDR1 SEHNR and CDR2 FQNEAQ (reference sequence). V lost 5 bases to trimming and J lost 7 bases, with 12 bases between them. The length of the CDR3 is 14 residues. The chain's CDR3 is CASSRQVSNSPLHF. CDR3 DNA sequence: TGTGCCAGCAGCCGACAGGTGTCCAATTCACCCCTCCACTTT.

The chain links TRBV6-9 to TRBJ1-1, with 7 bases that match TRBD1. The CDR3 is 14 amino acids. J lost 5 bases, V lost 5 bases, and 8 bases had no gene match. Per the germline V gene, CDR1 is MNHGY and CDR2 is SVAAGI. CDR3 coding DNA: TGTGCCAGCAGTAGAGAGACAGGGCGAACTGAAGCTTTCTTT. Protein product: CASSRETGRTEAFF.

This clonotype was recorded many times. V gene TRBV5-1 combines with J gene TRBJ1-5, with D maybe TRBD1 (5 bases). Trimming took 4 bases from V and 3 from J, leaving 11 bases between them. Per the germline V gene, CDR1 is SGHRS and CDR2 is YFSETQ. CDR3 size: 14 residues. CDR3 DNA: TGCGCCAGCAGCACGGGGGGAAACAATCAGCCCCAGCATTTT. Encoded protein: CASSTGGNNQPQHF.

The CDR3: CATSRDHRGLNTEAFF. CDR3 DNA: TGTGCCACCAGCAGAGATCACAGGGGATTGAACACTGAAGCTTTCTTT. The chain employs TRBV15 and TRBJ1-1; 7 nucleotides match TRBD1. The CDR3 covers 16 residues. Germline V CDR1 and CDR2: LNHNV, YYDKDF (reference sequence). The trim removed 0 bases at V and 0 bases at J, leaving 4 bases unmatched.

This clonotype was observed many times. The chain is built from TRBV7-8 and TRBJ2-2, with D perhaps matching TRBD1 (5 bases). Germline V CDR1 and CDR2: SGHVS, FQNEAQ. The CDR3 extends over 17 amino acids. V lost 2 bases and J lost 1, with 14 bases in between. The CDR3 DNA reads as TGTGCCAGCAGCTTACTAGTGGGGCCGGTGAACACCGGGGAGCTGTTTTTT. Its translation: CASSLLVGPVNTGELFF. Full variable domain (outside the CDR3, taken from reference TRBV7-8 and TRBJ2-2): GAGVSQSPRYKVAKRGQDVALRCDPISGHVSLFWYQQALGQGPEFLTYFQNEAQLDKSGLPSDRFFAERPEGSVSTLKIQRTQQEDSAVYLCASSLLVGPVNTGELFFGEGSRLTVL.

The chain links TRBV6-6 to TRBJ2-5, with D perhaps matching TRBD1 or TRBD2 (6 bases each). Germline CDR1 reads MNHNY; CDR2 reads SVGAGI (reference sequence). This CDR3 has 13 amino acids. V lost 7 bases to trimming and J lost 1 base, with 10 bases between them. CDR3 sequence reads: CASKGGGQETQYF. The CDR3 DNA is TGTGCCAGCAAGGGGGGAGGCCAAGAGACCCAGTACTTC.

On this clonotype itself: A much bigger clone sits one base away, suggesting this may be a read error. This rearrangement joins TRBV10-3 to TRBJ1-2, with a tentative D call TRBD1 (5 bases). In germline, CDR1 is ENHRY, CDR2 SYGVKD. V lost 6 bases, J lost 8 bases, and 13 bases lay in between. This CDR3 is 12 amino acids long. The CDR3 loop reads CAISRGTDGYTF. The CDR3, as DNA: TGTGCCATCAGCCGAGGGACCGACGGCTACACCTTC.

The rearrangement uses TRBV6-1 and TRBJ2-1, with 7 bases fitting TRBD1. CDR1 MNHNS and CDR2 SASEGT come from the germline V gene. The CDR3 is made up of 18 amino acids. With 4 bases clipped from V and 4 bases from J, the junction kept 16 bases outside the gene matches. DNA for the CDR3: TGTGCCAGCAGTGCCTCTTTACCCACAGGGGACCTATACAATGAGCAGTTCTTC. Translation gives CASSASLPTGDLYNEQFF.

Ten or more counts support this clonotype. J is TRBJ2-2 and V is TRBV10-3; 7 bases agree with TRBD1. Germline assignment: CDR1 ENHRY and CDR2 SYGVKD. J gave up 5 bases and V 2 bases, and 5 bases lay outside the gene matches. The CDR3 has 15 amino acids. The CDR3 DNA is TGTGCCATCAGTGAGAGACAGGGTGCGACCGGGGAGCTGTTTTTT. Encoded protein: CAISERQGATGELFF.

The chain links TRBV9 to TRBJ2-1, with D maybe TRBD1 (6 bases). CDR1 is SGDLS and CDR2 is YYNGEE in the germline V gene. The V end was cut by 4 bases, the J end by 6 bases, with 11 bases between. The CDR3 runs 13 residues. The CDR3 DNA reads TGTGCCAGCAGCCCCACACAGGGCAATGAGCAGTTCTTC. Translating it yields CASSPTQGNEQFF.

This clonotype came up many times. CDR3: CSAARGGGGEQYF. The CDR3 coding sequence is TGCAGTGCTGCGCGGGGGGGGGGAGGCGAGCAGTACTTC. The chain joins TRBV20-1 to TRBJ2-7, with 9 nucleotides matching TRBD2. CDR3 length: 13 amino acids. V gave up 5 bases and J gave up 6 bases; unmatched junction bases: 8. CDR1 DFQATT and CDR2 SNEGSKA come from the germline V gene (reference sequence).

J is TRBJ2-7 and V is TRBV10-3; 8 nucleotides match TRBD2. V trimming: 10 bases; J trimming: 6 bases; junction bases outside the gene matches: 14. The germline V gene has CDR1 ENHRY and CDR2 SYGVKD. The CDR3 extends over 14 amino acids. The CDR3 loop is CASSGGGGPGEQYF. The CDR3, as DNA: TGTGCCAGCTCCGGGGGGGGGGGGCCAGGCGAGCAGTACTTC.

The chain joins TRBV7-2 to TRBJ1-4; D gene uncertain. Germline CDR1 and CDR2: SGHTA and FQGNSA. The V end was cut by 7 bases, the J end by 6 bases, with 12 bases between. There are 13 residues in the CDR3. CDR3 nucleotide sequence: TGTGCCAGCAACAATTGCCTAGATGAAAAACTGTTTTTT. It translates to CASNNCLDEKLFF.

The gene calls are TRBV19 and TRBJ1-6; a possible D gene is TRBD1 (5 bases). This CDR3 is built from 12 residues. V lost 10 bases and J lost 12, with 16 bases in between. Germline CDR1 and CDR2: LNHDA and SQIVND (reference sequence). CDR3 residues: CATNQGRGPLHF. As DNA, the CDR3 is TGTGCCACCAACCAGGGCCGGGGACCCCTCCACTTT. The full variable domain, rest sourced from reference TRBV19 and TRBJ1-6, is DGGITQSPKYLFRKEGQNVTLSCEQNLNHDAMYWYRQDPGQGLRLIYYSQIVNDFQKGDIAEGYSVSREKKESFPLTVTSAQKNPTAFYLCATNQGRGPLHFGNGTRLTVT.

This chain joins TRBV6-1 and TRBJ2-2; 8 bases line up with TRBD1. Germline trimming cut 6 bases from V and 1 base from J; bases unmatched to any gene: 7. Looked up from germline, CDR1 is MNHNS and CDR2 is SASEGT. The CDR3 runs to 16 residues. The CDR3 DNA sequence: TGTGCCAGCAGGGAGGTGGGACAGGTGAACACCGGGGAGCTGTTTTTT. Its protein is CASREVGQVNTGELFF.

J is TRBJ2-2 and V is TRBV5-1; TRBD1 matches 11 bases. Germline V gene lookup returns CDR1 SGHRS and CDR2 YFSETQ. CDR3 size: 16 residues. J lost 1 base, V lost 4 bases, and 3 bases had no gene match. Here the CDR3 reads CASSVGTGGNTGELFF. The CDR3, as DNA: TGCGCCAGCAGCGTGGGGACAGGGGGGAACACCGGGGAGCTGTTTTTT. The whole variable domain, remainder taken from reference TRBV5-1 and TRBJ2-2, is KAGVTQTPRYLIKTRGQQVTLSCSPISGHRSVSWYQQTPGQGLQFLFEYFSETQRNKGNFPGRFSGRQFSNSRSEMNVSTLELGDSALYLCASSVGTGGNTGELFFGEGSRLTVL.

This CDR3 reads CASSSGVGTKNIQYF. The CDR3 region has the DNA TGTGCCAGCAGCTCAGGGGTTGGGACCAAAAACATTCAGTACTTC. V usage is TRBV7-6 and J usage is TRBJ2-4; TRBD1 might be the D (6 bases). The V end lost 4 bases, the J end lost 2 bases, and 12 bases lay between the germline ends. The CDR3 covers 15 residues. Germline loops: CDR1 SGHVS, CDR2 FNYEAQ.

The CDR3 sequence: CASNESSRVDREGQFF. In DNA, the CDR3 is TGTGCCAGCAATGAGAGTAGCAGGGTGGACAGGGAGGGGCAGTTCTTC. The chain combines TRBV25-1 with TRBJ2-1; a weak D match, TRBD1 (8 bases). V lost 7 bases and J 12 bases, leaving 28 bases between the germline ends. The CDR3 runs to 16 residues. Germline V gene lookup returns CDR1 MGHDK and CDR2 SYGVNS.